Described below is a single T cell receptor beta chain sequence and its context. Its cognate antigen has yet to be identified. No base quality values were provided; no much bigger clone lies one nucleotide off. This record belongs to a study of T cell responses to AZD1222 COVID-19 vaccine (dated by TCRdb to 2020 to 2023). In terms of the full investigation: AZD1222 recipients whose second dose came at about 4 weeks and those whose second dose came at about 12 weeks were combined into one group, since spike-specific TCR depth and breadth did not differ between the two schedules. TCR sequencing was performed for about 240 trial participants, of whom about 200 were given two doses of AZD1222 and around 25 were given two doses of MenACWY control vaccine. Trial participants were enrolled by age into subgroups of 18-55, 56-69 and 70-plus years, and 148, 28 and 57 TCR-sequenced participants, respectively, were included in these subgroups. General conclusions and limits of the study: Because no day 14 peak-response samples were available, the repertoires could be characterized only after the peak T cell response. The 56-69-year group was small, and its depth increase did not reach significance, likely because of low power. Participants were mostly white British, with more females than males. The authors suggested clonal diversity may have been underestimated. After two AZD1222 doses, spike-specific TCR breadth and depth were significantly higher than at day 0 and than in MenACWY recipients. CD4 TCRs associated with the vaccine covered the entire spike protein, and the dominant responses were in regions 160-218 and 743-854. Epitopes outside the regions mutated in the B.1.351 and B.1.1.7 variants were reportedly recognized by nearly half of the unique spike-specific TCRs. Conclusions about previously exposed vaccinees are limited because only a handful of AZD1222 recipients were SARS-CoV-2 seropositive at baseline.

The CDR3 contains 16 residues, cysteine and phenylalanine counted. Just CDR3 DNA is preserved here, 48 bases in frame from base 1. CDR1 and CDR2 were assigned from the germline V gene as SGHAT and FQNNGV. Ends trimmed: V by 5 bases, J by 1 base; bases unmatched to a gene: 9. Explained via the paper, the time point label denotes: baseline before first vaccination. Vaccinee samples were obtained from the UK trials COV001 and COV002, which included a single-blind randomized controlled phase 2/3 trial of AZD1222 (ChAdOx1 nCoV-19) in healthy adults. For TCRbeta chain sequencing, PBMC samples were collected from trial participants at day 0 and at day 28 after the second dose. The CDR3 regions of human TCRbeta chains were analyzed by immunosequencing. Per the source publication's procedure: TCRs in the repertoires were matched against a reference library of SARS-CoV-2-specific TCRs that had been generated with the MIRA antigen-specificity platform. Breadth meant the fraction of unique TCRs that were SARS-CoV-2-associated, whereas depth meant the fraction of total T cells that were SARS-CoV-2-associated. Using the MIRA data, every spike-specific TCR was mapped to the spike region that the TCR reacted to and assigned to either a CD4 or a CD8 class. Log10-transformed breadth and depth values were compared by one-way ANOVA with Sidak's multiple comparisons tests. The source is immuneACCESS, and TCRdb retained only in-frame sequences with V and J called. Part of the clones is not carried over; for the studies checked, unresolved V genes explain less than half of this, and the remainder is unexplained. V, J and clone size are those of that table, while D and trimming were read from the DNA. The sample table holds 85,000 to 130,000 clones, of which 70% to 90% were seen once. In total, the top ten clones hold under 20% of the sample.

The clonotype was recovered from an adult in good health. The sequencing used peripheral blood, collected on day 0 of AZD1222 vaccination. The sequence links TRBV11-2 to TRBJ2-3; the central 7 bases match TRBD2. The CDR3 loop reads CASSQLSGGGTDTQYF. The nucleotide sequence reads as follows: TGTGCCAGCAGCCAGCTTAGTGGGGGGGGCACAGATACGCAGTATTTT. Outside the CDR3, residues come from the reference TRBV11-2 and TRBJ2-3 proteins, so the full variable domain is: EAGVAQSPRYKIIEKRQSVAFWCNPISGHATLYWYQQILGQGPKLLIQFQNNGVVDDSQLPKDRFSAERLKGVDSTLKIQPAKLEDSAVYLCASSQLSGGGTDTQYFGPGTRLTVL.